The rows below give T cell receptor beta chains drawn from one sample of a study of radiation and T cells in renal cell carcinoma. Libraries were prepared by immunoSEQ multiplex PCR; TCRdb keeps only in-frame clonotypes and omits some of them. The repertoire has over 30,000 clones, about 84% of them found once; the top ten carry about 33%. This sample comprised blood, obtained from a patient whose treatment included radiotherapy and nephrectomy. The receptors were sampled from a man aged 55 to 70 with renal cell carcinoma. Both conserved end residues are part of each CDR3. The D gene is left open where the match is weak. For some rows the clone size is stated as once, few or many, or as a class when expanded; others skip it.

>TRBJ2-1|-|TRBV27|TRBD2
CASSLWGTNNEQFF
TGTGCCAGCAGTTTATGGGGGACTAACAATGAGCAGTTCTTC
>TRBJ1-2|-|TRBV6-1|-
CASNRAGSGNYGYTF
TGTGCCAGCAATCGGGCAGGGAGTGGTAACTATGGCTACACCTTC
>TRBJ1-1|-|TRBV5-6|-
CASSLDQWNTEAFF
TGTGCCAGCAGCTTGGACCAATGGAACACTGAAGCTTTCTTT
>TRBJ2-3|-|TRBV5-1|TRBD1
CASSLLGQGSTDTQYF
TGCGCCAGCAGCCTACTGGGACAGGGTAGCACAGATACGCAGTATTTT
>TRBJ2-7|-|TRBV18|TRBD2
CASSPLASGSNEQYF
TGTGCCAGCTCACCACTAGCTAGCGGGAGCAACGAGCAGTACTTC
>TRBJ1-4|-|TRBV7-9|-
CASSLGASSRNEKLFF
TGTGCCAGCAGCTTAGGGGCTTCTAGCCGGAATGAAAAACTGTTTTTT
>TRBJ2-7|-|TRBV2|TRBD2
CASSVAGYSYEQYF
TGTGCCAGCAGCGTAGCGGGATACTCCTACGAGCAGTACTTC
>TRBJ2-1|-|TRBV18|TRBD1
CASLHRDRASNEQFF
TGTGCCAGCTTGCACCGGGACAGGGCGAGTAATGAGCAGTTCTTC
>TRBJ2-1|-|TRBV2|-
CASSPRLYNEQFF
TGTGCCAGCAGTCCACGACTATACAATGAGCAGTTCTTC
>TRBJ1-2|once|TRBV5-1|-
CASSYETHGYTF
TGCGCCAGCAGCTATGAGACTCATGGCTACACCTTC
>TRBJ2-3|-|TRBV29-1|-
CSVKGSQKGGDTQYF
TGCAGCGTAAAGGGTAGCCAAAAGGGAGGAGATACGCAGTATTTT
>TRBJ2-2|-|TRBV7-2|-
CASSLLVPGKRTGELFF
TGTGCCAGCAGCTTACTTGTCCCGGGAAAGCGCACCGGGGAGCTGTTTTTT
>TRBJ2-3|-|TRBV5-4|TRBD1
CASSLVGQGVEDTQYF
TGTGCCAGCAGCTTGGTCGGACAGGGGGTAGAAGATACGCAGTATTTT
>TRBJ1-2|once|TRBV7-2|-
CASSPSAGSDGYTF
TGTGCCAGCAGCCCCTCGGCAGGGTCGGATGGCTACACCTTC
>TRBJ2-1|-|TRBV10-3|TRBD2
CAIRGLAGAYNEQFF
TGTGCCATCAGGGGACTAGCGGGAGCCTACAATGAGCAGTTCTTC
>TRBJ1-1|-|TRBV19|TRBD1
CASSEDRVGEAFF
TGTGCCAGTAGTGAAGACAGGGTCGGCGAAGCTTTCTTT
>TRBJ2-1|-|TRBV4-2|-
CASSPSTSYNEQFF
TGTGCCAGCAGCCCTTCGACCTCCTACAATGAGCAGTTCTTC
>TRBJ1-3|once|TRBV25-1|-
CASSGGNTIYF
TGTGCCAGCAGTGGGGGAAACACCATATATTTT
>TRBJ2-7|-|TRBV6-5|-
CASSAEGPTYEQYF
TGTGCCAGCAGTGCCGAGGGTCCCACCTACGAGCAGTACTTC
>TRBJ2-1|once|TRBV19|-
CASSIRTEQFF
TGTGCCAGTAGTATCCGGACTGAGCAGTTCTTC
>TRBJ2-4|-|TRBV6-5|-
CASSYSKGARNIQYF
TGTGCCAGCAGTTACTCGAAAGGGGCACGTAACATTCAGTACTTC
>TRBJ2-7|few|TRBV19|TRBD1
CASSMLWDSTYEQYF
TGTGCCAGTAGTATGTTGTGGGACAGCACCTACGAGCAGTACTTC
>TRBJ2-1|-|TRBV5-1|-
CASSVTGTNNEQFF
TGCGCCAGCAGCGTAACCGGGACGAACAATGAGCAGTTCTTC
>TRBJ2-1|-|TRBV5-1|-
CASSFSESFNEQFF
TGCGCCAGCAGCTTCTCAGAATCATTCAATGAGCAGTTCTTC
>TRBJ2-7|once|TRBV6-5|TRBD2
CASRRTSGFNYEQYF
TGTGCCAGCAGACGGACTAGCGGTTTTAACTACGAGCAGTACTTC
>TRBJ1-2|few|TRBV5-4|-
CASSLEAGLGYGYTF
TGTGCCAGCAGCTTGGAAGCAGGCCTTGGGTATGGCTACACCTTC
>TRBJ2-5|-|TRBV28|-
CASSPSRGAAKETQYF
TGTGCCAGCAGTCCGTCACGGGGGGCCGCGAAGGAGACCCAGTACTTC
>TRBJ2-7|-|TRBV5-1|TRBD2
CASSLGLAGPYEQYF
TGCGCCAGCAGCCTGGGACTAGCGGGACCCTACGAGCAGTACTTC
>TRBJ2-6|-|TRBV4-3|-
CASSQDVVSGANVLTF
TGCGCCAGCAGCCAAGATGTGGTCTCTGGGGCCAACGTCCTGACTTTC
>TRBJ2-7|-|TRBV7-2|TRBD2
CASSLRASGTYEQYF
TGTGCCAGCAGCCTGAGGGCTAGCGGCACCTACGAGCAGTACTTC
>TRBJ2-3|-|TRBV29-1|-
CSVEAGSFADTQYF
TGCAGCGTTGAGGCGGGATCGTTTGCAGATACGCAGTATTTT
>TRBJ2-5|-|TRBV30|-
CAWSVLGAGETQYF
TGTGCCTGGAGTGTGCTGGGGGCTGGGGAGACCCAGTACTTC
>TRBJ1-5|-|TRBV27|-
CASSSLGGNQPQHF
TGTGCCAGCAGTTCCCTGGGGGGCAATCAGCCCCAGCATTTT
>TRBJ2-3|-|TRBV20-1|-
CSAISTDTQYF
TGCAGTGCTATCAGCACAGATACGCAGTATTTT
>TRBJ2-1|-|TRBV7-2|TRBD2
CASSLREGPGNEQFF
TGTGCCAGCAGCCTACGGGAGGGCCCAGGGAATGAGCAGTTCTTC
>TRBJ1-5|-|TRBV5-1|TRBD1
CASSQNPGGASPQHF
TGCGCCAGCAGCCAAAACCCAGGGGGCGCGAGTCCCCAGCATTTT
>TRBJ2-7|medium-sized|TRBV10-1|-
CASSGQGGEQYF
TGCGCCAGCAGTGGACAAGGGGGCGAGCAGTACTTC
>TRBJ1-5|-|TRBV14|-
CASSQDGSPNQPQHF
TGTGCCAGCAGCCAAGACGGCAGCCCCAATCAGCCCCAGCATTTT
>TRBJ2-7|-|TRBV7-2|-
CASSPLRELEQYF
TGTGCCAGCAGCCCCCTCCGGGAGCTCGAGCAGTACTTC
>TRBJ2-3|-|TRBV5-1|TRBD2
CASSIRPAGVTDTQYF
TGCGCCAGCAGTATAAGGCCAGCGGGGGTCACAGATACGCAGTATTTT
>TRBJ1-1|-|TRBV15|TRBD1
CATSRAGTDEAFF
TGTGCCACCAGCAGAGCTGGGACAGATGAAGCTTTCTTT
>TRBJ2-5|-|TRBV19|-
CASSIPGIQKTQYF
TGTGCCAGTAGTATACCGGGGATCCAAAAGACCCAGTACTTC
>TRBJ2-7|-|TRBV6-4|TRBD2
CASSDSKWRLAGRGYEQYF
TGTGCCAGCAGTGACTCTAAGTGGCGGCTAGCGGGAAGGGGTTACGAGCAGTACTTC
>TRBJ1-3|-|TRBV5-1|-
CASSEGSGNTIYF
TGCGCCAGCAGCGAGGGGTCTGGAAACACCATATATTTT
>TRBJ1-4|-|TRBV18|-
CASSMRGSTNEKLFF
TGTGCCAGCTCCATGAGAGGATCAACTAATGAAAAACTGTTTTTT
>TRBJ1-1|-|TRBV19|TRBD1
CASSTRQGQAEAFF
TGTGCCAGTAGTACCCGACAGGGCCAGGCTGAAGCTTTCTTT
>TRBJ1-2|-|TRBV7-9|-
CASSLPGAKTGNYGYTF
TGTGCCAGCAGCCTCCCGGGGGCAAAAACAGGGAACTATGGCTACACCTTC
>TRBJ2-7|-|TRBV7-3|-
CASSPGGGREQYF
TGTGCCAGCAGCCCCGGAGGGGGCCGGGAGCAGTACTTC
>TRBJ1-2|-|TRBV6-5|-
CASSRQSQGYGYTF
TGTGCCAGCAGCAGACAGAGCCAGGGCTATGGCTACACCTTC
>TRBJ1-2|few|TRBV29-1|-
CSAEAGENYGYTF
TGCAGCGCCGAGGCAGGGGAGAACTATGGCTACACCTTC
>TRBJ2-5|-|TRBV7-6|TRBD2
CASSFRLADQETQYF
TGTGCCAGCAGCTTTAGACTAGCGGACCAAGAGACCCAGTACTTC
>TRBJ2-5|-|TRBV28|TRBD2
CASKRLAGVQETQYF
TGTGCCAGCAAGCGACTAGCGGGAGTCCAAGAGACCCAGTACTTC
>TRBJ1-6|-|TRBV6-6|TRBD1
CASSYTGGSPLHF
TGTGCCAGCAGTTACACAGGGGGATCACCCCTCCACTTT
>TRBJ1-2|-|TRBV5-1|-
CASSPRGVGGYTF
TGCGCCAGCAGTCCCCGGGGCGTAGGGGGCTACACCTTC